These T cell receptor beta chains were read from a single sample in a study of blood T cells in healthy people across ages. TCRdb reprocessed the 5' RACE reads with MiXCR, giving one entry per CDR3 protein. The sample holds 800,000 or so distinct CDR3 sequences, about 62% seen once. Sequencing input: blood. The receptor set was obtained from a man under 40 in good health. The conserved cysteine and the conserved F or W are not part of the CDR3 here. Each record gives: V gene, D gene, clone size, J gene, CDR3 protein. A D gene is named only where the DNA matches it firmly. Not every row has a clone size; where given, it reads once, few, many or a size class.

TRBV4-3	.	few	TRBJ2-7	ASSLEQHYEQY
TRBV2	.	.	TRBJ1-6	ASRSLGITLH
TRBV9	TRBD1	.	TRBJ1-4	ASSVQGGRANEKLF
TRBV19	.	.	TRBJ2-4	ASRLRAKGNIQY
TRBV12-3/TRBV12-4	.	few	TRBJ2-4	ASSTRTGGEQY
TRBV10-3	TRBD2	few	TRBJ2-5	AISDRGGMETQY
TRBV6-6	.	once	TRBJ2-3	ASSYLGATTLSDTQY
TRBV15	TRBD2	.	.	ATSRAGGSYEQY
TRBV13	.	.	TRBJ1-2	ASSLRLKGTTYGYT
TRBV14	.	.	TRBJ2-1	ASSQDSGTWQF
TRBV4-2	TRBD1	few	TRBJ2-5	ASSQGQGGSETQY
TRBV10-3	.	few	TRBJ2-5	AISESHSGGETQY
TRBV7-9	.	few	TRBJ2-3	ASSFFMGASIDTQY
TRBV20-1	.	.	TRBJ2-3	SARGEVSTDTQY
TRBV10-3	.	.	TRBJ1-2	AISVQGTDGYT
TRBV20-1	.	.	TRBJ2-1	SASPWAGVNEQF
TRBV20-1	TRBD1	.	TRBJ1-1	SAQTGGRNTEAF
TRBV6-2/TRBV6-3	.	.	TRBJ2-7	ASSVGGNSYEQY
TRBV7-9	.	.	.	TSSSDTRAYEQY
TRBV7-2	TRBD2	.	TRBJ2-6	ASSFKRGGLSGANVLT
TRBV5-1	TRBD2	few	TRBJ2-1	ASSFTGTSLINEQF
TRBV15	.	.	TRBJ1-1	ATSRPNSEAF
TRBV5-1	TRBD1	.	TRBJ2-5	ASSVRDGYRGHQY
TRBV15	TRBD2	.	TRBJ2-4	ATSTPGTSGEQY
TRBV7-3	TRBD1	few	TRBJ2-4	ASSVTGKSYEQY
TRBV6-5	.	few	TRBJ1-2	ASNSDGLDYGYT
TRBV4-2	.	.	TRBJ1-1	ASSQGDNMNTEAF
TRBV27	.	few	TRBJ1-5	ASRPTRNQPQH
TRBV5-1	.	once	TRBJ2-7	ASSLTVPSYEQY
TRBV29-1	TRBD1	.	TRBJ2-3	SVVRGLSDTQY
TRBV28	.	.	TRBJ2-4	ASSPEGGVSAKNIQY
TRBV28	TRBD1	few	TRBJ2-7	ASRGTGGGYEQY
TRBV10-3	.	few	TRBJ1-1	AISESGTPAMNTEAF
TRBV2	TRBD1	few	TRBJ2-1	ASSEADTTGTGLIPTTYNEQF
TRBV6-2/TRBV6-3	.	.	TRBJ1-2	ASSYSREGRDYGYT
TRBV14	.	.	TRBJ2-7	ASSLQAGTSSYEQY
TRBV20-1	TRBD2	.	TRBJ2-5	SARGPSGQVETQY
TRBV2	.	.	.	ASSVRDPGYNEQY
TRBV20-1	.	.	.	SAREGGTGDEQY
TRBV20-1	.	.	TRBJ1-6	SARRATSENNSPLH
TRBV5-8	TRBD1	.	TRBJ2-5	ASSARQGRETQY